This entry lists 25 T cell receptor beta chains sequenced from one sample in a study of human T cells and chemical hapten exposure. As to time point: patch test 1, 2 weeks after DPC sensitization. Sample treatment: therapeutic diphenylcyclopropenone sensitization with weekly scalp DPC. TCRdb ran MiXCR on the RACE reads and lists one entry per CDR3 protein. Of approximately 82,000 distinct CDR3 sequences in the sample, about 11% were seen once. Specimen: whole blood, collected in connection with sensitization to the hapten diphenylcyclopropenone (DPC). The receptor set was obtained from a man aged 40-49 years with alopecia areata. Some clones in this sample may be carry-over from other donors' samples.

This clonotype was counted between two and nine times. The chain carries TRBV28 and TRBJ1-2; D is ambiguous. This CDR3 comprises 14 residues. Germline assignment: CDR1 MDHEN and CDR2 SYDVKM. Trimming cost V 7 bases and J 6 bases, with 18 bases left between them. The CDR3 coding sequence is TGTGCCAGCACAGTCGGCGGGGATAGTCATGGCTACACCTTC. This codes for CASTVGGDSHGYTF.

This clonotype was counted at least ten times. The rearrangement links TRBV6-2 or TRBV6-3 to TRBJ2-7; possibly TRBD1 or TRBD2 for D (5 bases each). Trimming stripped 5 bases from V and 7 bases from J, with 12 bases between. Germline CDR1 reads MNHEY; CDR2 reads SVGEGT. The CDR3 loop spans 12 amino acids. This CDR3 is CASSLRWGEQYF. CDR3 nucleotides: TGTGCCAGCAGTCTTCGGTGGGGGGAGCAGTACTTC.

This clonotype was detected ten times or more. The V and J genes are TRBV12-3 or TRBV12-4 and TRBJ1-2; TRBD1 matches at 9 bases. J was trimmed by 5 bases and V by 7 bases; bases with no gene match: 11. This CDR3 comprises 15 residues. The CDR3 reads CASNPRDRAFYGYTF. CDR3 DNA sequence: TGTGCCAGCAACCCGCGGGACAGGGCTTTTTATGGCTACACCTTC.

DNA for the CDR3: TGTGCCAGCGGATCCATCACCTTGGGACAGGGTAACGAGCAGTACTTC. It codes for CASGSITLGQGNEQYF. The genes are TRBV28 and TRBJ2-7; TRBD1 aligns across 9 bases. The CDR3 totals 16 residues. Germline CDR1 reads MDHEN; CDR2 reads SYDVKM. V gave up 8 bases and J gave up 5 bases; unmatched junction bases: 16.

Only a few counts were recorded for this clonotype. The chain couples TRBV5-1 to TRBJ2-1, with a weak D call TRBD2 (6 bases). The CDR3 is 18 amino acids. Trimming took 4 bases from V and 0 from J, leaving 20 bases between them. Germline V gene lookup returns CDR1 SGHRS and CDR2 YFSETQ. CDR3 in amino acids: CASSLEEGKLTSYNEQFF. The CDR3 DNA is TGCGCCAGCAGCCTGGAGGAGGGGAAGCTTACCTCCTACAATGAGCAGTTCTTC.

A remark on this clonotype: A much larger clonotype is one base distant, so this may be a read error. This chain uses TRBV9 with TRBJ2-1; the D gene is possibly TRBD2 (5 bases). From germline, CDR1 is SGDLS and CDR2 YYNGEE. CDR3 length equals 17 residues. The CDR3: CASSVEVRGAPYSEQFF. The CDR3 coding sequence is TGTGCCAGCAGCGTGGAGGTCCGGGGAGCCCCCTACAGTGAGCAGTTCTTC. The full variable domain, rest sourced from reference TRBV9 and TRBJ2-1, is DSGVTQTPKHLITATGQRVTLRCSPRSGDLSVYWYQQSLDQGLQFLIQYYNGEERAKGNILERFSAQQFPDLHSELNLSSLELGDSALYFCASSVEVRGAPYSEQFFGPGTRLTVL.

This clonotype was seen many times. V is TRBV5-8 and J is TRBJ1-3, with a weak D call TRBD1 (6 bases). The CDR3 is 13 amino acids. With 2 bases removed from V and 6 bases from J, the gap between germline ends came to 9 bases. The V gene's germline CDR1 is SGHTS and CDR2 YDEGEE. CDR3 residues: CASSFHRANTIYF. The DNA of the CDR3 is TGTGCCAGCAGCTTTCACAGGGCAAACACCATATATTTT.

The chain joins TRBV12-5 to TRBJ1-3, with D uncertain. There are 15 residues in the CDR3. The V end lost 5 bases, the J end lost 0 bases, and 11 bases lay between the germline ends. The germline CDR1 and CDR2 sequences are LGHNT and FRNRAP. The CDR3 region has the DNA TGTGCTAGTGGTCCCCCCGGGCCCTCTGGAAACACCATATATTTT. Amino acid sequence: CASGPPGPSGNTIYF. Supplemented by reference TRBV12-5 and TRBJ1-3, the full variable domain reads DARVTQTPRHKVTEMGQEVTMRCQPILGHNTVFWYRQTMMQGLELLAYFRNRAPLDDSGMPKDRFSAEMPDATLATLKIQPSEPRDSAVYFCASGPPGPSGNTIYFGEGSWLTVV.

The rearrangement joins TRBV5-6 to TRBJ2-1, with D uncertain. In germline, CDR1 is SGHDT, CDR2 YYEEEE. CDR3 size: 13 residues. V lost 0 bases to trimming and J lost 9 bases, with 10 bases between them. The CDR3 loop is CASSLAPLGEQFF. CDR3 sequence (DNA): TGTGCCAGCAGCTTGGCACCCCTTGGTGAGCAGTTCTTC.

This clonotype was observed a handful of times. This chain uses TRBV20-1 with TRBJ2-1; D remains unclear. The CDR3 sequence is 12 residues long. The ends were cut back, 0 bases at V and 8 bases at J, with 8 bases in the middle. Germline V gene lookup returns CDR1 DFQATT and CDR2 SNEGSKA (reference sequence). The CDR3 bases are TGCAGTGCTAGAGATCAGCCGGATGAGCAGTTCTTC. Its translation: CSARDQPDEQFF.

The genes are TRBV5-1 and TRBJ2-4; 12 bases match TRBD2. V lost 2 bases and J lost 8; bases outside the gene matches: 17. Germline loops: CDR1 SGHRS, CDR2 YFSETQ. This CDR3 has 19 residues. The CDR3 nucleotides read TGCGCCAGCAGCTTCTTCGGGACTAGCGGGTCTTACAGTCCGGACATTCAGTACTTC. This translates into CASSFFGTSGSYSPDIQYF.

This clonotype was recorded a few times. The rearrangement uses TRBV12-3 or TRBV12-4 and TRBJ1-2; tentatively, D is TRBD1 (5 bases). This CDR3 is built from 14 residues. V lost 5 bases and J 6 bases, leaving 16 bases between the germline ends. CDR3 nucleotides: TGTGCCAGCAGTAAACGAGGGGCGATTGATGGCTACACCTTC. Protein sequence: CASSKRGAIDGYTF.

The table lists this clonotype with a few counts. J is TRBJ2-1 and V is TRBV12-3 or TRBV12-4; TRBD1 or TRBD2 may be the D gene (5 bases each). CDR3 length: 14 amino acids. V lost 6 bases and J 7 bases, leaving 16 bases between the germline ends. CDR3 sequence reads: CASSHSRGGNEQFF. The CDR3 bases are TGTGCCAGCAGCCATAGTCGGGGCGGAAATGAGCAGTTCTTC.

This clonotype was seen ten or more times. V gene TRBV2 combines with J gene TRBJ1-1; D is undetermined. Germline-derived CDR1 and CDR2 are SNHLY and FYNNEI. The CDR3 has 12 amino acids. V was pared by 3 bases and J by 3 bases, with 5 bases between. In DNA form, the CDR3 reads TGTGCCAGCAGTGAGTGGGACACTGAAGCTTTCTTT. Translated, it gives CASSEWDTEAFF.

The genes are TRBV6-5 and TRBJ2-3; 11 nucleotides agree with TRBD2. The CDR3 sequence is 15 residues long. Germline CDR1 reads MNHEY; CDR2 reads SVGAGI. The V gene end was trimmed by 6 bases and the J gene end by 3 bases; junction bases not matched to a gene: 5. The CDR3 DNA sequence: TGTGCCAGCAGCCGACTAGCGGGAACGACAGATACGCAGTATTTT. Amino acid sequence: CASSRLAGTTDTQYF.

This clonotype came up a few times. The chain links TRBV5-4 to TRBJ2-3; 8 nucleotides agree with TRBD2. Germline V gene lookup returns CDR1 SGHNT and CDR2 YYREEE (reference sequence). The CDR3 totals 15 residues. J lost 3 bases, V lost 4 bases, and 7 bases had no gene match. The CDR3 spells CASSHPGLGTDTQYF. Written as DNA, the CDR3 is TGTGCCAGCAGCCATCCGGGACTAGGAACAGATACGCAGTATTTT.

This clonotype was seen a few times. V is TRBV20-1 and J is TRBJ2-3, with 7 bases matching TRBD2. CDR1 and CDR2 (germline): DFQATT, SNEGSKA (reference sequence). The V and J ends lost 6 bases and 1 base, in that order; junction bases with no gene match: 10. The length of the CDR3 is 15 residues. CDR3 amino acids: CSAKLASGRTDTQYF. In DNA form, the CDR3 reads TGCAGTGCAAAGCTGGCTAGCGGACGCACAGATACGCAGTATTTT.

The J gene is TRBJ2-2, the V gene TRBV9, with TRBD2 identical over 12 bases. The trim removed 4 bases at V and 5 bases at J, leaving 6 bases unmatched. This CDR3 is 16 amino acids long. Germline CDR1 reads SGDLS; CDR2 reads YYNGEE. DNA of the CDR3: TGTGCCAGCAGCCCGCGGACTAGCGGGATAACCGGGGAGCTGTTTTTT. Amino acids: CASSPRTSGITGELFF.

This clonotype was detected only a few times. The CDR3 spells CASSPSWGGEQYV. Written as DNA, the CDR3 is TGTGCCAGCAGCCCTAGCTGGGGGGGCGAGCAGTACGTC. This chain uses TRBV11-2 with TRBJ2-7, with 7 nucleotides matching TRBD2. The CDR3 spans 13 residues. The V and J ends lost 5 bases and 6 bases, in that order; junction bases with no gene match: 7. Germline lookup yields CDR1 SGHAT and CDR2 FQNNGV.

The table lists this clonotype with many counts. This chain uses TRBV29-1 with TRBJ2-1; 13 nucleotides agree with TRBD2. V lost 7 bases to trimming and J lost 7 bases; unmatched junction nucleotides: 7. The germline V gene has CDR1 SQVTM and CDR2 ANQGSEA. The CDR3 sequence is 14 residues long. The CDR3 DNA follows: TGCAGCGGGGAGACTAGCGGGAGGAGGAATGAGCAGTTCTTC. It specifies CSGETSGRRNEQFF.

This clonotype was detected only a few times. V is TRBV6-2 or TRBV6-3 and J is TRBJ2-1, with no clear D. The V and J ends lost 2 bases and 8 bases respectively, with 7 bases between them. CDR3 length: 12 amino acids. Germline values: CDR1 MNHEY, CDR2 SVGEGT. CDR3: CASSYIADEQFF. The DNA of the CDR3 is TGTGCCAGCAGTTACATAGCTGATGAGCAGTTCTTC.

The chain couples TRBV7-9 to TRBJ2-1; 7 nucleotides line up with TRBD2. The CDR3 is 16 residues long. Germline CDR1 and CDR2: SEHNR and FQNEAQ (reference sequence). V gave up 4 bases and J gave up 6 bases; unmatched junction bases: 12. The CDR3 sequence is CASSSPPNREGNEQFF. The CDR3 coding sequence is TGTGCCAGCAGCTCCCCTCCGAATAGGGAGGGCAATGAGCAGTTCTTC.

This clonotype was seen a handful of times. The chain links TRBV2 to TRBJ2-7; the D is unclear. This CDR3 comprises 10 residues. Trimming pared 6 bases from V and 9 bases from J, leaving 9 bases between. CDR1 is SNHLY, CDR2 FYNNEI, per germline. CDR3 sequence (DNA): TGTGCCAGCAGCCATGCGAGGCAGTACTTC. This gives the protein CASSHARQYF. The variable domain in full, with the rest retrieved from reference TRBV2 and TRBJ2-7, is EPEVTQTPSHQVTQMGQEVILRCVPISNHLYFYWYRQILGQKVEFLVSFYNNEISEKSEIFDDQFSVERPDGSNFTLKIRSTKLEDSAMYFCASSHARQYFGPGTRLTVT.

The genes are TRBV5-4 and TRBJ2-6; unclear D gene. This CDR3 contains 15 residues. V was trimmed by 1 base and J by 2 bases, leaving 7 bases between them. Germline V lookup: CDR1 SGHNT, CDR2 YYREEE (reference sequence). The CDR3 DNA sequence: TGTGCCAGCAGCTTGATAGCAACTGGGGCCAACGTCCTGACTTTC. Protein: CASSLIATGANVLTF.

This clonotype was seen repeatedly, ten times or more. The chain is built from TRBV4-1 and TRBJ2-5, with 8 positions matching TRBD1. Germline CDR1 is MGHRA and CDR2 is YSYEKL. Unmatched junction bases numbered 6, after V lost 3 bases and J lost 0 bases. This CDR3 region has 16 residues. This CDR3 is CASSHGTGPYQETQYF. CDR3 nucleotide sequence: TGCGCCAGCAGCCACGGGACAGGTCCGTACCAAGAGACCCAGTACTTC.